A selection of T cell receptor beta chains follows, all from one sample in a study of OX40 agonist ivuxolimab in advanced cancers. Assay: immunoSEQ multiplex PCR; the TCRdb copy retains only in-frame clones and omits some. Of 75,000 to 95,000 clones listed, roughly 90% were seen once; the top ten hold about 9.1%. Sequenced here: CD4+ or CD8+ T cells sorted from blood, sampled in a trial of the OX40 agonist ivuxolimab. These receptor sequences come from an adult with an advanced solid tumor such as melanoma, head and neck, liver or kidney cancer. Each CDR3 is given with its conserved first and last residue. The D gene is left open where the match is weak. Size is omitted from some rows. Given values are once, few, many or a class for expanded clones.

>.|TRBV7-3|TRBJ1-2|.
TGTGCCAGCAGCTCCCAGGGCCTACTCCCCTATGGCTACACCTTC
CASSSQGLLPYGYTF
>.|TRBV18|TRBJ2-7|TRBD1
TGTGCCAGCTCACCCTCACAGGGGCACTACGAGCAGTACTTC
CASSPSQGHYEQYF
>.|TRBV19|TRBJ2-7|.
TGTGCCAGTAGTGTGGGACGCTCCTACGAGCAGTACTTC
CASSVGRSYEQYF
>few|TRBV19|TRBJ1-5|TRBD1
TGTGCCAGTAGTGTCCGGGACAGGGGCCAGCCCCAGCATTTT
CASSVRDRGQPQHF
>few|TRBV28|TRBJ1-2|.
TGTGCCAGCAGTTGGCAAGACTATGGCTACACCTTC
CASSWQDYGYTF
>.|TRBV2|TRBJ1-6|.
TGTGCCAGCAGTGAGGTGGAGCAACCCCTCCACTTT
CASSEVEQPLHF
>.|TRBV29-1|TRBJ2-5|TRBD1
TGCAGCGTTCTTACAGGGGGGAAGGAGACCCAGTACTTC
CSVLTGGKETQYF
>.|TRBV4-1|TRBJ2-1|.
TGCGCCAGCAGCCAAGCCCCTACGGGGACTGAGCAGTTCTTC
CASSQAPTGTEQFF
>few|TRBV5-1|TRBJ2-5|.
TGCGCCAGCAGTTTCGAGAGACAGACCCAGTACTTC
CASSFERQTQYF
>few|TRBV11-2|TRBJ2-1|.
TGTGCCAGCAGCTTAGTGGGACTCAAAAGGAATGAGCAGTTCTTC
CASSLVGLKRNEQFF